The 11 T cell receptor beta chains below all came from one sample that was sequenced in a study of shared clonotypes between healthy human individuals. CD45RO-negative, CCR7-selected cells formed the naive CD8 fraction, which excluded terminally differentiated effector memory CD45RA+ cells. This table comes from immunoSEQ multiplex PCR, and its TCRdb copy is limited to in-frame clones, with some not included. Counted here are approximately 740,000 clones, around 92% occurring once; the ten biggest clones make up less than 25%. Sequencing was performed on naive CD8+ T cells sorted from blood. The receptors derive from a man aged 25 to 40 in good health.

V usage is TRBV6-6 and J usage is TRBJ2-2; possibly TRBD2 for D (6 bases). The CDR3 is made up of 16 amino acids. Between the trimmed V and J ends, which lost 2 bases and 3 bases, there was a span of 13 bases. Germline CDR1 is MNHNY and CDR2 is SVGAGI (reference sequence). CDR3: CASSYVIAEHTGELFF. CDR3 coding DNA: TGTGCCAGCAGTTACGTAATAGCGGAGCACACCGGGGAGCTGTTTTTT.

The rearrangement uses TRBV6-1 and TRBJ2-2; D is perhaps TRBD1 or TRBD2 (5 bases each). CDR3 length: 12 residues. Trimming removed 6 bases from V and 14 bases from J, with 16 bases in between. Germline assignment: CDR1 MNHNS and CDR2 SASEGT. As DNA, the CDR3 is TGTGCCAGCAGGGGAGACAGAATGATTCTGTTTTTT. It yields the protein CASRGDRMILFF.

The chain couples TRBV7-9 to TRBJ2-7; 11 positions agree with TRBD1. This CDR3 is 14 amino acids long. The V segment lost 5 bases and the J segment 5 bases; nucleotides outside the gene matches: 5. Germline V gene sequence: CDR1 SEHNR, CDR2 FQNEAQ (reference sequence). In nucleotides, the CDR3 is TGTGCCAGCAGCCATTGGGACAGGGGGGACGAGCAGTACTTC. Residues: CASSHWDRGDEQYF. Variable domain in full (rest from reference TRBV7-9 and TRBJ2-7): DTGVSQNPRHKITKRGQNVTFRCDPISEHNRLYWYRQTLGQGPEFLTYFQNEAQLEKSRLLSDRFSAERPKGSFSTLEIQRTEQGDSAMYLCASSHWDRGDEQYFGPGTRLTVT.

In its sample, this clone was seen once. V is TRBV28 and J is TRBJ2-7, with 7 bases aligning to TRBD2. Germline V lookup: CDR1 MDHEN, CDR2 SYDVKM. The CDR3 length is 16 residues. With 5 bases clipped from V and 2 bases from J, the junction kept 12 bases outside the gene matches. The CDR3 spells CASSLPRTRRTYEQYF. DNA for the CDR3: TGTGCCAGCAGTCTTCCACGGACTAGACGAACCTACGAGCAGTACTTC.

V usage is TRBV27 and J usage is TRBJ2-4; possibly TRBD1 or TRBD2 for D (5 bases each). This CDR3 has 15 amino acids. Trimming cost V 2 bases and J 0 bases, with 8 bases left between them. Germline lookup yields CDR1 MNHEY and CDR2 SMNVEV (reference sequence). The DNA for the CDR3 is TGTGCCAGCAGTTTACTAGGGACAGCCAAAAACATTCAGTACTTC. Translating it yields CASSLLGTAKNIQYF.

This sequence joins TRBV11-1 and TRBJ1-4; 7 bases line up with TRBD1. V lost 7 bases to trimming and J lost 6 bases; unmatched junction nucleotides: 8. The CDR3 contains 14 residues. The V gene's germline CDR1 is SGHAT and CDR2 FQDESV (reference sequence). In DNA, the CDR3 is TGTGCCAGCACGAGGACAGGACGATATGAAAAACTGTTTTTT. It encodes CASTRTGRYEKLFF.

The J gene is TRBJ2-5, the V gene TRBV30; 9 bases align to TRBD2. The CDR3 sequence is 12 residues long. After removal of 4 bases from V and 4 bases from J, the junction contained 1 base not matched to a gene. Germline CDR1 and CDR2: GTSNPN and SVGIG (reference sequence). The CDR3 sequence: CAWTAGGETQYF. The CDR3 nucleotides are TGTGCCTGGACAGCGGGAGGAGAGACCCAGTACTTC.

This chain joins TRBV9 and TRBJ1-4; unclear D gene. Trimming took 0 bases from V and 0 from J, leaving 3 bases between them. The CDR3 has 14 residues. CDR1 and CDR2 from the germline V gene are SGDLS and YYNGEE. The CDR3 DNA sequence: TGTGCCAGCAGCGTAGCCTCAACTAATGAAAAACTGTTTTTT. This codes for CASSVASTNEKLFF. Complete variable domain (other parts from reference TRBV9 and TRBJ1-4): DSGVTQTPKHLITATGQRVTLRCSPRSGDLSVYWYQQSLDQGLQFLIQYYNGEERAKGNILERFSAQQFPDLHSELNLSSLELGDSALYFCASSVASTNEKLFFGSGTQLSVL.

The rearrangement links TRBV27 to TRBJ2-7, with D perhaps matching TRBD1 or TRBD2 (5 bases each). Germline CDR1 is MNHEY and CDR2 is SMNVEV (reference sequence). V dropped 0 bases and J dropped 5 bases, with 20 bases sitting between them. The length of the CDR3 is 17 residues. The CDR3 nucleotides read TGTGCCAGCAGTTTATCCCACTTGAGGTACGGGACCAACGAGCAGTACTTC. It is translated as CASSLSHLRYGTNEQYF.

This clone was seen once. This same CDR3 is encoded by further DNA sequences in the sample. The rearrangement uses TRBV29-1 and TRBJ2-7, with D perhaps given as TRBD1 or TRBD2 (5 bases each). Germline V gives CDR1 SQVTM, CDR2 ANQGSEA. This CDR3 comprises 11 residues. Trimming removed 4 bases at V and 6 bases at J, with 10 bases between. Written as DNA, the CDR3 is TGCAGCGTTGGAACGGGACGCGAGCAGTACTTC. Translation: CSVGTGREQYF.

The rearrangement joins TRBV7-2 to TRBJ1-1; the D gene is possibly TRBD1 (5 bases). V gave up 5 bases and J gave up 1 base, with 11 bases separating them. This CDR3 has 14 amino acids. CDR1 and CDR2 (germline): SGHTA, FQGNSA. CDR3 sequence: CASSTTQGNTEAFF. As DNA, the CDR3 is TGTGCCAGCAGCACAACCCAGGGGAACACTGAAGCTTTCTTT.